Each of the 12 T cell receptor beta chains below was sequenced from the same sample in a study of T cell responses to AZD1222 COVID-19 vaccine. The assay was immunoSEQ multiplex PCR, and TCRdb's table has in-frame clones only and misses some. The data contain approximately 180,000 clones, about 90% of them singletons. The input for sequencing was peripheral blood, taken on day 0 of AZD1222 vaccination. The receptors come from an adult in good health.

The chain joins TRBV5-1 to TRBJ2-7; D gene ambiguous. The CDR3 extends over 14 amino acids. Germline CDR1 reads SGHRS; CDR2 reads YFSETQ. V lost 0 bases to trimming and J lost 1 base, with 8 bases between them. The CDR3 DNA sequence: TGCGCCAGCAGCTTGGGATCCCAGTCCTACGAGCAGTACTTC. This codes for CASSLGSQSYEQYF.

This chain uses TRBV5-4 with TRBJ2-7, with TRBD1 identical over 7 bases. The germline V gene has CDR1 SGHNT and CDR2 YYREEE (reference sequence). CDR3 length: 14 residues. V was clipped by 3 bases and J by 5 bases; unmatched bases: 8. CDR3 in DNA: TGTGCCAGCAGCTCAAGACAGGGAAACAACGAGCAGTACTTC. Translation: CASSSRQGNNEQYF.

The CDR3 here is CASSLVPGQGAQETQYF. The CDR3 nucleotides read TGTGCCAGCAGCTTAGTCCCGGGACAGGGGGCTCAAGAGACCCAGTACTTC. The rearrangement joins TRBV7-6 to TRBJ2-5; 12 nucleotides line up with TRBD1. The CDR3 consists of 17 residues. V dropped 1 base and J dropped 2; count of bases not matched to a gene: 5. Germline V gene data show CDR1 as SGHVS and CDR2 as FNYEAQ.

In nucleotides, the CDR3 is TGTGCCAGCTCGCAGGGGTTCTCGTCTCTTTATAATTCACCCCTCCACTTT. This sequence encodes CASSQGFSSLYNSPLHF. The rearrangement links TRBV18 to TRBJ1-6, with a possible D match to TRBD1 (6 bases). Germline V lookup: CDR1 KGHSH, CDR2 LQKENI. The V and J ends lost 6 bases and 4 bases respectively, with 19 bases between them. This CDR3 comprises 17 residues. Drawing the rest from reference TRBV18 and TRBJ1-6, the complete variable domain is NAGVMQNPRHLVRRRGQEARLRCSPMKGHSHVYWYRQLPEEGLKFMVYLQKENIIDESGMPKERFSAEFPKEGPSILRIQQVVRGDSAAYFCASSQGFSSLYNSPLHFGNGTRLTVT.

Turning to this clone: The junction shows a germline mismatch at one end, possibly a read error. The V call is TRBV6-5, the J call TRBJ1-2; 7 bases are a match to TRBD1. The CDR3 has 11 amino acids. From germline, CDR1 is MNHEY and CDR2 SVGAGI. CDR3 loop: CASTFSRDRAF. The CDR3 region has the DNA TGTGCCAGCACCTTCAGCCGGGACAGAGCCTTC.

The V and J genes are TRBV7-9 and TRBJ2-4, with TRBD2 matching 9 bases. The CDR3 sequence is 18 residues long. CDR1 and CDR2 from the germline V gene are SEHNR and FQNEAQ (reference sequence). J was trimmed by 1 base and V by 5 bases; bases with no gene match: 12. CDR3 protein: CASSPRVAGESAKNIQYF. DNA for the CDR3: TGTGCCAGCAGCCCTCGTGTAGCGGGGGAGTCGGCCAAAAACATTCAGTACTTC.

The chain has TRBV4-1 and TRBJ2-7; D is unclear. The CDR3 runs 15 residues. V gave up 0 bases and J gave up 6 bases, with 15 bases separating them. Germline V gene data show CDR1 as MGHRA and CDR2 as YSYEKL. CDR3 sequence: CASSQEERSRCEQYF. CDR3 in DNA: TGCGCCAGCAGCCAAGAAGAGCGATCCAGGTGCGAGCAGTACTTC.

V is TRBV7-3 and J is TRBJ2-3; D is possibly TRBD2 (6 bases). The CDR3 consists of 16 residues. CDR1 and CDR2 from the germline V gene are SGHTA and FQGTGA. Deletions cut 8 bases from V and 1 base from J, with 19 bases between. The CDR3 loop is CASRFKWAGRTDTQYF. DNA for the CDR3: TGTGCCAGCCGATTCAAGTGGGCGGGGCGCACAGATACGCAGTATTTT.

The chain couples TRBV10-2 to TRBJ2-4, with TRBD2 identical over 13 bases. The germline CDR1 and CDR2 sequences are WSHSY and SAAADI. Trimming at V came to 6 bases and at J to 6 bases, leaving 8 bases not matched to a gene. The CDR3 consists of 16 residues. Written as DNA, the CDR3 is TGCGCCAGCAGAGCCGGGACTAGCGGGGTTTTAAACATTCAGTACTTC. Its protein is CASRAGTSGVLNIQYF.

The V call is TRBV5-1, the J call TRBJ2-5; TRBD2 agrees at 10 bases. The CDR3 length is 16 residues. V shed 4 bases and J 1 base; nucleotides not matched to a gene: 7. The V gene's germline CDR1 is SGHRS and CDR2 YFSETQ. CDR3 in amino acids: CASSPGLAGGQETQYF. CDR3 DNA: TGCGCCAGCAGCCCCGGGTTAGCGGGGGGCCAAGAGACCCAGTACTTC.

The rearrangement links TRBV6-5 to TRBJ1-5; unclear D gene. This CDR3 spans 14 amino acids. The germline V gene has CDR1 MNHEY and CDR2 SVGAGI. Trimming pared 8 bases from V and 3 bases from J, leaving 14 bases between. The CDR3 DNA is TGTGCCAGCCGCGAGGGCAGTACCAATCAGCCCCAGCATTTT. Encoded protein: CASREGSTNQPQHF.

This chain connects TRBV13 to TRBJ1-1; 10 nucleotides match TRBD1. The CDR3 has 14 amino acids. Germline loops: CDR1 PRHDT, CDR2 FYEKMQ (reference sequence). Trimming took 4 bases from V and 6 from J; bases not matched to a gene: 5. The chain's CDR3 is CASSSWDRGAEAFF. The CDR3 nucleotides are TGTGCCAGCAGCTCCTGGGACAGGGGAGCTGAAGCTTTCTTT.